The following is a TCR beta chain sequence with its context. Unique molecular identifiers were in the cDNA, with template-switch universal primer binding. TCRdb re-analysed the 5' RACE reads in MiXCR, keeping a single row per CDR3 protein. The sample records around 500,000 distinct CDR3 sequences, 13% to 15% being singletons. These data come from a study of identical twins. Germline V gene lookup returns CDR1 MNHEY and CDR2 SVGEGT. With 0 bases removed from V and 7 bases from J, the gap between germline ends came to 7 bases. This CDR3 is built from 12 residues. This sample also belongs to another study, concerning yellow fever vaccine responses in identical twins.

This chain links TRBV6-2 or TRBV6-3 with TRBJ2-7; D call uncertain. Sequenced sample: CD4+ T cells sorted from blood. The sequence was obtained from a woman between 18 and 29 years old in good health. DNA for the CDR3: TGTGCCAGCAGTTACTCGTCGGTGGAGCAGTACTTC. Amino acid sequence: CASSYSSVEQYF.